The TCR beta chain under discussion was sequenced for a study of shared clonotypes between healthy human individuals. General study points: It was the few donors that limited the genetic and exposure-history diversity represented.

This table comes from immunoSEQ multiplex PCR, and its TCRdb copy is limited to in-frame clones, with some not included. The data show fewer than 1.4 million clones, with approximately 80% seen just once and 0.5% to 0.65% held by the top ten. Remarks on this clone: As yet, its antigen is unknown.

Looked up from germline, CDR1 is SGHTA and CDR2 is FQGNSA. Deletions cut 3 bases from V and 0 bases from J, with 15 bases between. The CDR3 runs 18 residues. CD4+ cell separation produced CD45RA+ naive and CD45RA-negative memory subsets. The receptor comes from a man younger than 30 in good health. Some clones in this sample may be carry-over from other donors' samples. The chain uses TRBV7-2 and TRBJ2-6; D gene uncertain. The sequenced material came from memory CD4+ T cells from PBMCs. Subset: CD45RA-negative fraction. The CDR3 region has the DNA TGTGCCAGCAGCTTGGAACAGCGTACCAGCTCTGGGGCCAACGTCCTGACTTTC. The encoded protein is CASSLEQRTSSGANVLTF.